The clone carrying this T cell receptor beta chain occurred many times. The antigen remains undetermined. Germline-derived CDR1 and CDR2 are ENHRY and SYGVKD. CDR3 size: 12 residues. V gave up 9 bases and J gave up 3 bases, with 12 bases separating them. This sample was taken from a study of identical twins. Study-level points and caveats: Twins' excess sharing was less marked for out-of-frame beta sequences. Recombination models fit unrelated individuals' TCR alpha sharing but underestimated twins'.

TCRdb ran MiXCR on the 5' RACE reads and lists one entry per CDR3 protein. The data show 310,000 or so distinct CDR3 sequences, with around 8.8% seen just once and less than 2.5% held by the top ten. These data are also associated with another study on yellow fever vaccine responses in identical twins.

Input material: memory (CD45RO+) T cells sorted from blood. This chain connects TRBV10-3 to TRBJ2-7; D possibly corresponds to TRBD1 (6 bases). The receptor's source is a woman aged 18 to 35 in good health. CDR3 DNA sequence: TGTGCCATACGACAGGACAGCTACGAGCAGTACTTC. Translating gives CAIRQDSYEQYF.